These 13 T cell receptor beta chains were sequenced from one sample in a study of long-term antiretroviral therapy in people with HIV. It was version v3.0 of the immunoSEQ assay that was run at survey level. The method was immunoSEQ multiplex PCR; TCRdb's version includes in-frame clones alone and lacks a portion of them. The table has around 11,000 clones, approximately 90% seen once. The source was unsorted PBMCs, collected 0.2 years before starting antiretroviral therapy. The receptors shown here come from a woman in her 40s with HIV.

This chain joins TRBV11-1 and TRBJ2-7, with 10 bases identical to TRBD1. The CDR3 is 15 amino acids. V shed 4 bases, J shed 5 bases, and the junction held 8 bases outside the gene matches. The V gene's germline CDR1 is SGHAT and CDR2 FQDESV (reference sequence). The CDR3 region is CASSSPGTGVNEQYF. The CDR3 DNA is TGTGCCAGCAGCTCCCCCGGGACAGGGGTCAACGAGCAGTACTTC.

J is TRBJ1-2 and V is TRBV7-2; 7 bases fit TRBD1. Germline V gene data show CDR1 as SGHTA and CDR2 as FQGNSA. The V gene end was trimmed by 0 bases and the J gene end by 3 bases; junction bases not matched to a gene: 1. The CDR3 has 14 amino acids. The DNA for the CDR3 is TGTGCCAGCAGCTTAGCAGGGGGCCACTATGGCTACACCTTC. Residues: CASSLAGGHYGYTF.

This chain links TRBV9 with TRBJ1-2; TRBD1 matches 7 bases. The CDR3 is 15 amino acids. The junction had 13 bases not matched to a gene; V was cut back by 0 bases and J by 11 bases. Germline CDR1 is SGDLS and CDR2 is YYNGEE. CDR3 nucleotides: TGTGCCAGCAGCGTAGCCGAGGGGGTACCGGGACAGTACACCTTC. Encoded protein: CASSVAEGVPGQYTF.

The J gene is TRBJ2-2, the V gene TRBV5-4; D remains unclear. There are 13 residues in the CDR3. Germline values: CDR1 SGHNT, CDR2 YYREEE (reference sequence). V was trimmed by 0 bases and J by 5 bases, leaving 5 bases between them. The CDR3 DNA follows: TGTGCCAGCAGCTTGGGGGCGACCGGGGAGCTGTTTTTT. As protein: CASSLGATGELFF.

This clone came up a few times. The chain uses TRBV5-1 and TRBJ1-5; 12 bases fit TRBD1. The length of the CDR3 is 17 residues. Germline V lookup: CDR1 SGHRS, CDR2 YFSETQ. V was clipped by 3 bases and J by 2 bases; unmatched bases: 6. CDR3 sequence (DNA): TGCGCCAGCAGCTCCGGGACAGGGGGCTCGGGCAATCAGCCCCAGCATTTT. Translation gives CASSSGTGGSGNQPQHF.

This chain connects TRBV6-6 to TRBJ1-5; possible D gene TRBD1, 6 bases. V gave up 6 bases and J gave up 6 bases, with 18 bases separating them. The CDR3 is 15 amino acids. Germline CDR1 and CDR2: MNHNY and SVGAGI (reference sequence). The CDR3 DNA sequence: TGTGCCAGCAGGGGGACAATGGGTTTGAGTCAGCCCCAGCATTTT. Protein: CASRGTMGLSQPQHF.

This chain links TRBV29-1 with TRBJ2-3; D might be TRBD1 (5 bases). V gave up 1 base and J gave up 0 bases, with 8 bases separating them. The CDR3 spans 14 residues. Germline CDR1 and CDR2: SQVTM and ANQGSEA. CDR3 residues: CSVEGRASTDTQYF. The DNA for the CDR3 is TGCAGCGTTGAAGGCAGGGCCAGCACAGATACGCAGTATTTT.

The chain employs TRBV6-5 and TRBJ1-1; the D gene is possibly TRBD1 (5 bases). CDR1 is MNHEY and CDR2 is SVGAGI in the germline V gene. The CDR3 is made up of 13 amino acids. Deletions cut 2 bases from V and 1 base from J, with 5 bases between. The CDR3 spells CASSYRGNTEAFF. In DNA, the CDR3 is TGTGCCAGCAGTTACAGGGGGAACACTGAAGCTTTCTTT.

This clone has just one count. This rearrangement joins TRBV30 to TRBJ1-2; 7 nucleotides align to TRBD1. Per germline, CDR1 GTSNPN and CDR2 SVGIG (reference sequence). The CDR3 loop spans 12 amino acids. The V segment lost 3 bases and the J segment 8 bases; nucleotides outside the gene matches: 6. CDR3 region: CAWSETGRGYTF. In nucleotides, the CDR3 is TGTGCCTGGAGCGAGACAGGGCGGGGCTACACCTTC.

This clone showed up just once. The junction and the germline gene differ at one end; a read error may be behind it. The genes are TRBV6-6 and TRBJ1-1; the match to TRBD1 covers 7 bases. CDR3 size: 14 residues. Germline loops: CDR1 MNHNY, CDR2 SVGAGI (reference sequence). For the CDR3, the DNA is TGTGCCAGCAGTCCCCGGGACAGAGATCCCCCCGGGGGCTTT. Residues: CASSPRDRDPPGGF.

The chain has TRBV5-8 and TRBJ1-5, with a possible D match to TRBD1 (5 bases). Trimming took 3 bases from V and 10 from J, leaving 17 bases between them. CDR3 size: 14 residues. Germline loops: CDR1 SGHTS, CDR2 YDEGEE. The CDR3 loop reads CASSSGRALYPQHF. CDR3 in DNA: TGTGCCAGCAGCTCTGGCAGGGCACTCTACCCCCAGCATTTT.

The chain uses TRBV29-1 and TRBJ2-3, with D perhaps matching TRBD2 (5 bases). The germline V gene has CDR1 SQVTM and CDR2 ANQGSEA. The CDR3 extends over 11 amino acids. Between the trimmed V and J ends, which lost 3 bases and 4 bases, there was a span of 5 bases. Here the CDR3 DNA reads TGCAGCGTTGAGCGGGCAGATACGCAGTATTTT. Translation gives CSVERADTQYF.

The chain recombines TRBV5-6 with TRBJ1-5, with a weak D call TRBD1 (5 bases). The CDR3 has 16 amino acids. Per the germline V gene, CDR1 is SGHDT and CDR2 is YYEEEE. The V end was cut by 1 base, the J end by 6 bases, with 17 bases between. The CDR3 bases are TGTGCCAGCAGCTTGTACTCGATTGGGGGACCTCAGCCCCAGCATTTT. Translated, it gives CASSLYSIGGPQPQHF.